This passage covers 7 T cell receptor beta chains from one sample sequenced in a study of cytomegalovirus exposure and HLA in healthy donors. PCR was performed using 60 Vbeta and 13 Jbeta primers. Generated by immunoSEQ multiplex PCR, the TCRdb table keeps only in-frame clones and is missing some. The sample has 60,000 to 75,000 clones, around 89% seen once. The sequenced material came from PBMCs. These receptors all come from a woman younger than 45 in good health and CMV-seropositive.

CDR3 sequence: CASSSRRDRSNTGELFF. The CDR3 DNA follows: TGTGCCAGCAGCTCTAGGCGGGACAGATCGAACACCGGGGAGCTGTTTTTT. This chain connects TRBV7-9 to TRBJ2-2, with a possible D match to TRBD1 (7 bases). V shed 4 bases and J shed 0 bases, with 15 bases lying between them. Germline-derived CDR1 and CDR2 are SEHNR and FQNEAQ (reference sequence). The CDR3 contains 17 residues.

This sequence joins TRBV5-5 and TRBJ2-7, with TRBD1 matching 9 bases. This CDR3 spans 14 amino acids. Germline CDR1 SGHKS, CDR2 YYEKEE (reference sequence). The V gene end was trimmed by 2 bases and the J gene end by 6 bases; junction bases not matched to a gene: 6. The CDR3 nucleotides read TGTGCCAGCAGCTTCCCGGGACAGGGCACCGAGCAGTACTTC. Translated, it gives CASSFPGQGTEQYF.

V is TRBV27 and J is TRBJ1-2; maybe TRBD1 (6 bases). CDR1 is MNHEY, CDR2 SMNVEV, per germline (reference sequence). The germline V and J ends were trimmed by 2 bases and 4 bases, with 11 bases remaining between them. The CDR3 is 14 amino acids. This CDR3 reads CASSLEKGVYGYTF. CDR3 bases: TGTGCCAGCAGTTTAGAGAAGGGGGTCTATGGCTACACCTTC.

This rearrangement joins TRBV27 to TRBJ2-6, with D perhaps TRBD2 (6 bases). The CDR3 is 15 amino acids. V was clipped by 4 bases and J by 0 bases, with 7 bases between them. Germline CDR1 MNHEY, CDR2 SMNVEV (reference sequence). The DNA of the CDR3 is TGTGCCAGCAGTTGGAGGGTCTCTGGGGCCAACGTCCTGACTTTC. As protein: CASSWRVSGANVLTF.

The chain couples TRBV2 to TRBJ1-1, with 8 bases matching TRBD1. CDR1 and CDR2 from the germline V gene are SNHLY and FYNNEI. After removal of 8 bases from V and 1 base from J, the junction contained 9 bases not matched to a gene. The CDR3 contains 15 residues. In DNA form, the CDR3 reads TGTGCCAGCGGGAAGGACAGGGTTCGGAACACTGAAGCTTTCTTT. Translated: CASGKDRVRNTEAFF.

This chain links TRBV5-5 with TRBJ2-7; 7 bases map to TRBD1. This CDR3 has 14 residues. Losses at the gene ends were 0 bases for V and 4 bases for J; bases not matched to a gene: 4. The V gene's germline CDR1 is SGHKS and CDR2 YYEKEE (reference sequence). Here the CDR3 reads CASSLAGQQYEQYF. The CDR3 DNA sequence: TGTGCCAGCAGCTTGGCGGGACAGCAATACGAGCAGTACTTC.

V is TRBV5-1 and J is TRBJ2-7; TRBD1 agrees at 9 bases. The V gene end was trimmed by 2 bases and the J gene end by 5 bases; junction bases not matched to a gene: 8. The CDR3 spans 15 residues. Germline loops: CDR1 SGHRS, CDR2 YFSETQ. The chain's CDR3 is CASSFVGTGLNEQYF. DNA for the CDR3: TGCGCCAGCAGCTTCGTCGGGACAGGGCTCAACGAGCAGTACTTC. Using reference TRBV5-1 and TRBJ2-7 for the parts outside the CDR3, the full variable domain is KAGVTQTPRYLIKTRGQQVTLSCSPISGHRSVSWYQQTPGQGLQFLFEYFSETQRNKGNFPGRFSGRQFSNSRSEMNVSTLELGDSALYLCASSFVGTGLNEQYFGPGTRLTVT.